This TCR beta chain was captured in a study of a mutant IDH1 vaccine in newly diagnosed glioma. Study summary: Sex distribution of treated patients was around 62% male and about 40% female; mean age was around 40 years. Most had both radiotherapy and temozolomide beforehand; others had only one.

V dropped 4 bases and J dropped 5; count of bases not matched to a gene: 10. The CDR3 covers 15 residues. Germline assignment: CDR1 MGHRA and CDR2 YSYEKL. Concerning this clone: The antigen is not known.

The sample's time point: week 35, safety follow-up. Vaccine doses each comprised 300 ug of mutant IDH1 20-mer peptide, with topical imiquimod. Diagnosis in the donors showed new WHO grade 3 or 4 astrocytomas that were IDH1-mutant and ATRX-lost. Some clones are missing from TCRdb's copy, which holds only in-frame ones; the method was immunoSEQ multiplex PCR. The sample consists of some 48,000 clones, about 82% of them appearing once. The clonotype was recovered from a man aged 40-49 years with glioma. Sequencing was performed on PBMCs, taken from a glioma patient whose treatment included an IDH1 peptide vaccine. The chain joins TRBV4-1 to TRBJ1-2; 7 bases align to TRBD1. CDR3 in DNA: TGCGCCAGCAGCCCCGGGACAGCCCCTTCGTATGGCTACACCTTC. Translated, it gives CASSPGTAPSYGYTF.